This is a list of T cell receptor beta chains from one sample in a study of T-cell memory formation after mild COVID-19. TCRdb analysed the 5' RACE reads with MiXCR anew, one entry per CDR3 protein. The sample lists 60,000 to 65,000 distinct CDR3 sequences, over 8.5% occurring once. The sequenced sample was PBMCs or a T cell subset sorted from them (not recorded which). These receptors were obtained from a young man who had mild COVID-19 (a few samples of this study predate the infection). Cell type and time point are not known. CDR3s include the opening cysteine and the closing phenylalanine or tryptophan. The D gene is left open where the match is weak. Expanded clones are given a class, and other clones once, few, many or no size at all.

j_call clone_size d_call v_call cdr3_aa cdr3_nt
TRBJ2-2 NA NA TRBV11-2 CASSSQGNTGELFF TGTGCCAGCAGCTCCCAGGGTAACACCGGGGAGCTGTTTTTT
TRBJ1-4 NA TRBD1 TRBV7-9 CASSVGQGGEKLFF TGTGCCAGCAGCGTCGGACAGGGGGGCGAAAAACTGTTTTTT
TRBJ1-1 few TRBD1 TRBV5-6 CASSQGDTEAFF TGTGCCAGCAGCCAGGGGGACACTGAAGCTTTCTTT
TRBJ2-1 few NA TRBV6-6 CASSRGEEQFF TGTGCCAGCAGTAGAGGAGAGGAGCAGTTCTTC
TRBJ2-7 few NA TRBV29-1 CSVGYLTPGEQYF TGCAGCGTGGGGTATTTGACTCCGGGCGAGCAGTACTTC
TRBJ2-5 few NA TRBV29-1 CSGLDRTQETQYF TGCAGCGGCCTCGACAGAACTCAAGAGACCCAGTACTTC
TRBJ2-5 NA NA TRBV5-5 CASEREETQYF TGTGCCAGCGAGAGGGAAGAGACCCAGTACTTC
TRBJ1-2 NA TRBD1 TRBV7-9 CASSSGTGIRSGYTF TGTGCCAGCAGCTCCGGGACAGGGATACGAAGTGGCTACACCTTC
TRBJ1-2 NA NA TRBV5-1 CASSLDPHPVGNYGYTF TGCGCCAGCAGCTTGGATCCGCATCCCGTGGGCAACTATGGCTACACCTTC
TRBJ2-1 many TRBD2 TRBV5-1 CASSQEGTSSREQFF TGCGCCAGCAGCCAAGAGGGGACTAGTTCCCGTGAGCAGTTCTTC
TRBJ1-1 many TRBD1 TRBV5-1 CASSLTGVTEAFF TGCGCCAGCAGCTTGACAGGGGTAACTGAAGCTTTCTTT
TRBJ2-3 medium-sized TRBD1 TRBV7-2 CASSSTGSDTQYF TGTGCCAGCAGCTCGACAGGGTCAGATACGCAGTATTTT
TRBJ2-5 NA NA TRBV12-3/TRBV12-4 CASIPPGSGIQYF TGTGCCAGCATCCCCCCGGGCTCTGGGATCCAGTACTTC
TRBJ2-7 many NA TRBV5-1 CASSFSGNYEQYF TGCGCCAGCAGCTTCTCAGGAAACTACGAGCAGTACTTC
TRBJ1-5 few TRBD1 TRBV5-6 CASSLSGQGGNQPQHF TGTGCCAGCAGCTTGAGCGGACAGGGTGGGAATCAGCCCCAGCATTTT
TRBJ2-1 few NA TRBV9 CASSVATTYNEQFF TGTGCCAGCAGCGTAGCCACTACCTACAATGAGCAGTTCTTC
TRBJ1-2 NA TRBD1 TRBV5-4 CASSLAWTGYLSYTF TGTGCCAGCAGCTTGGCTTGGACAGGGTATTTGAGCTACACCTTC
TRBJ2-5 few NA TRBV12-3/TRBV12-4 CASSSQRETQYF TGTGCCAGCAGTTCTCAGAGGGAGACCCAGTACTTC
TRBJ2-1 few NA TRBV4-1 CASSQDREYNEQFF TGCGCCAGCAGCCAAGATAGAGAATACAATGAGCAGTTCTTC
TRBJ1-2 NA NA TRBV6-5 CASSYQSVLPYGYTF TGTGCCAGCAGTTACCAGTCAGTATTACCCTATGGCTACACCTTC
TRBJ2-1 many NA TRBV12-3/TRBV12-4 CASSLAEGGRAYNEQFF TGTGCCAGCAGTTTAGCGGAGGGGGGTCGCGCCTACAATGAGCAGTTCTTC
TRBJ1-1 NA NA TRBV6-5 CASSYRSTGANTEAFF TGTGCCAGCAGTTACAGGTCGACAGGAGCAAACACTGAAGCTTTCTTT
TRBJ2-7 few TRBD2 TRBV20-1 CSARGQLAGGPLYEQYF TGCAGTGCTAGGGGTCAACTAGCGGGGGGGCCTTTGTACGAGCAGTACTTC
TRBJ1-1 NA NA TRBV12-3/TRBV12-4 CASALGGAAEAFF TGTGCCAGCGCCCTTGGGGGGGCGGCTGAAGCTTTCTTT
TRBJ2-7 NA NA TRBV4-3 CASSQSVNGYEQYF TGCGCCAGCAGCCAATCGGTTAACGGCTACGAGCAGTACTTC
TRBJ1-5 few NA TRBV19 CATQGTPYNQPQHF TGTGCCACCCAGGGGACACCCTACAATCAGCCCCAGCATTTT
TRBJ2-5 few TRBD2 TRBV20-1 CSARPLAGAGKTQYF TGCAGTGCTAGACCCCTAGCGGGGGCCGGGAAGACCCAGTACTTC
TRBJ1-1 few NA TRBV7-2 CASSLRLLGAEAFF TGTGCCAGCAGCTTACGACTTTTGGGCGCTGAAGCTTTCTTT
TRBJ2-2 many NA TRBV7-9 CASSLETLNTGELFF TGTGCCAGCAGCTTAGAGACACTAAACACCGGGGAGCTGTTTTTT
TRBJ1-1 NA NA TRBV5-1 CASRADYTEAFF TGCGCCAGCCGGGCAGACTACACTGAAGCTTTCTTT
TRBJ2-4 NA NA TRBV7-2 CASSLSYRESAKNIQYF TGTGCCAGCAGCTTATCTTACAGGGAGTCAGCCAAAAACATTCAGTACTTC
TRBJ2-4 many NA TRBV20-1 CSARDPMSLAKNIQYF TGCAGTGCTAGAGATCCCATGTCGCTAGCCAAAAACATTCAGTACTTC
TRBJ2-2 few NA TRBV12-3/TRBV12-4 CASSRRTSAGELFF TGTGCCAGCAGTCGACGAACTAGTGCCGGGGAGCTGTTTTTT
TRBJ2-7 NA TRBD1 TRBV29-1 CSVLPGTESYEQYF TGCAGCGTTCTTCCAGGGACAGAATCCTACGAGCAGTACTTC
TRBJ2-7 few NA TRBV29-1 CSVAPIKGEQYF TGCAGCGTTGCCCCGATTAAGGGCGAGCAGTACTTC
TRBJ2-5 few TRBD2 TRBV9 CASSVGLAGSEETQYF TGTGCCAGCAGCGTAGGTCTAGCGGGGAGCGAAGAGACCCAGTACTTC
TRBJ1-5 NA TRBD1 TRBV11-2 CASSLVTGVGQPQHF TGTGCCAGCAGCTTAGTGACAGGGGTTGGACAGCCCCAGCATTTT
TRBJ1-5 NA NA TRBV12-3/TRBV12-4 CASSPLILQPQHF TGTGCCAGCAGTCCCCTCATCCTTCAGCCCCAGCATTTT
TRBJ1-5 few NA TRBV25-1 CASGRRDSYNQPQHF TGTGCCAGCGGTAGACGGGACTCATATAATCAGCCCCAGCATTTT
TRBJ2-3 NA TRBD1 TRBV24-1 CATSAMGQDTQYF TGTGCCACCAGTGCTATGGGACAGGATACGCAGTATTTT
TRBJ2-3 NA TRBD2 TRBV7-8 CASSLFSSGYTDTQYF TGTGCCAGCAGTTTGTTCTCTAGCGGCTACACAGATACGCAGTATTTT
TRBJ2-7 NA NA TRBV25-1 CASRGASYEQYF TGTGCTTCCAGGGGGGCCTCCTACGAGCAGTACTTC